Shown below are 14 T cell receptor beta chains from a single sample sequenced in a study of T cell responses to AZD1222 COVID-19 vaccine. The method was immunoSEQ multiplex PCR; TCRdb's version includes in-frame clones alone and lacks a portion of them. The sample records approximately 210,000 clones, roughly 94% being singletons. The sequencing here drew on peripheral blood, taken 28 days after the second dose of the MenACWY control vaccine. These receptor sequences come from an adult who received the MenACWY meningococcal vaccine as a control.

The rearrangement uses TRBV24-1 and TRBJ2-7; D call uncertain. Trimming removed 4 bases from V and 3 bases from J, with 6 bases in between. The CDR3 extends over 12 amino acids. Per the germline V gene, CDR1 is KGHDR and CDR2 is SFDVKD. The CDR3 DNA sequence: TGTGCCACCAGTGACCAACACTACGAGCAGTACTTC. Protein sequence: CATSDQHYEQYF.

This rearrangement joins TRBV30 to TRBJ1-3; D unclear. The CDR3 runs to 12 residues. Germline CDR1 reads GTSNPN; CDR2 reads SVGIG (reference sequence). V was trimmed by 2 bases and J by 1 base, leaving 3 bases between them. This CDR3 reads CAWSSSGNTIYF. DNA of the CDR3: TGTGCCTGGAGTTCTTCTGGAAACACCATATATTTT.

There are a few counts of this clone. The genes are TRBV28 and TRBJ2-7, with D perhaps matching TRBD2 (5 bases). The CDR3 contains 13 residues. Germline lookup yields CDR1 MDHEN and CDR2 SYDVKM. V was shortened by 6 bases and J by 2 bases, with 11 bases between the two germline ends. The CDR3 nucleotides are TGTGCCAGCAGCCCTGGAGGACCCTACGAGCAGTACTTC. Protein sequence: CASSPGGPYEQYF.

The genes are TRBV10-3 and TRBJ2-7, with 9 bases identical to TRBD1. Per germline, CDR1 ENHRY and CDR2 SYGVKD. V lost 4 bases, J lost 0 bases, and 1 base stayed unmatched. This CDR3 has 14 amino acids. This CDR3 reads CAISGDRDSYEQYF. The CDR3 DNA reads TGTGCCATCAGTGGGGACAGGGACTCCTACGAGCAGTACTTC.

The chain has TRBV30 and TRBJ2-7; TRBD2 might be the D (6 bases). V lost 2 bases to trimming and J lost 4 bases, with 15 bases between them. The V gene's germline CDR1 is GTSNPN and CDR2 SVGIG (reference sequence). The CDR3 covers 14 residues. As DNA, the CDR3 is TGTGCCTGGAGTTCTGGGGGGAAGGGGTACGAGCAGTACTTC. Its protein is CAWSSGGKGYEQYF.

The chain recombines TRBV11-2 with TRBJ2-3; D call uncertain. This CDR3 has 14 amino acids. V was cut by 1 base and J by 5 bases, with 10 bases left in between. CDR1 and CDR2 from the germline V gene are SGHAT and FQNNGV. CDR3 region: CASSLGRGGDTQYF. In DNA, the CDR3 is TGTGCCAGCAGCTTAGGGCGTGGTGGAGATACGCAGTATTTT.

V usage is TRBV28 and J usage is TRBJ1-5; D gene uncertain. V lost 7 bases, J lost 3 bases, and 4 bases lay in between. The CDR3 runs to 11 residues. The germline V gene has CDR1 MDHEN and CDR2 SYDVKM. The CDR3 loop reads CASMSNQPQHF. In DNA form, the CDR3 reads TGTGCCAGCATGTCCAATCAGCCCCAGCATTTT.

The V and J genes are TRBV13 and TRBJ2-7; TRBD1 agrees at 12 bases. Losses at the gene ends were 4 bases for V and 3 bases for J; bases not matched to a gene: 10. The CDR3 covers 17 residues. Germline assignment: CDR1 PRHDT and CDR2 FYEKMQ (reference sequence). CDR3: CASSSRDRGRDRYEQYF. The CDR3 DNA reads as TGTGCCAGCAGCTCCCGGGACAGGGGGCGGGATCGCTACGAGCAGTACTTC.

The chain uses TRBV5-1 and TRBJ1-2; D remains ambiguous. This CDR3 has 15 residues. V lost 3 bases to trimming and J lost 1 base, with 13 bases between them. Germline loops: CDR1 SGHRS, CDR2 YFSETQ. The chain's CDR3 is CASSSDGVVNYGYTF. The DNA of the CDR3 is TGCGCCAGCAGCTCGGATGGGGTGGTTAACTATGGCTACACCTTC.

The chain employs TRBV7-9 and TRBJ2-3; 8 nucleotides line up with TRBD2. The trim removed 5 bases at V and 7 bases at J, leaving 11 bases unmatched. Germline CDR1 reads SEHNR; CDR2 reads FQNEAQ (reference sequence). There are 15 residues in the CDR3. The CDR3 DNA is TGTGCCAGCAGCGCAACTAGCGGACGTACCTATACGCAGTATTTT. This gives the protein CASSATSGRTYTQYF.

V and J are TRBV25-1 and TRBJ2-1, with 10 bases aligning to TRBD1. V gave up 3 bases and J gave up 4 bases; unmatched junction bases: 3. The CDR3 length is 15 residues. Germline lookup yields CDR1 MGHDK and CDR2 SYGVNS. As DNA, the CDR3 is TGTGCCAGCAGTGAGCCGGGACAGGGGTACAATGAGCAGTTCTTC. Translation gives CASSEPGQGYNEQFF.

The rearrangement links TRBV6-2 or TRBV6-3 to TRBJ2-7; D remains ambiguous. V gave up 2 bases and J gave up 2 bases, with 7 bases separating them. Germline assignment: CDR1 MNHEY and CDR2 SVGEGT. The CDR3 sequence is 13 residues long. Written as DNA, the CDR3 is TGTGCCAGCAGTTACCGGTTCGCCTACGAGCAGTACTTC. Its translation is CASSYRFAYEQYF.

This chain uses TRBV11-2 with TRBJ2-5, with TRBD2 matching over 8 bases. This CDR3 spans 17 amino acids. Germline values: CDR1 SGHAT, CDR2 FQNNGV. J gave up 0 bases and V 4 bases, and 10 bases lay outside the gene matches. CDR3 loop: CASSSAVREGYQETQYF. In nucleotides, the CDR3 is TGTGCCAGCAGCTCAGCGGTTCGGGAGGGGTACCAAGAGACCCAGTACTTC.

The genes are TRBV6-6 and TRBJ2-1; possibly TRBD1 for D (6 bases). Trimming pared 0 bases from V and 7 bases from J, leaving 10 bases between. The germline V gene has CDR1 MNHNY and CDR2 SVGAGI (reference sequence). CDR3 length: 14 amino acids. The CDR3: CASSYSLTGNEQFF. The CDR3 coding sequence is TGTGCCAGCAGTTACTCCCTTACAGGGAATGAGCAGTTCTTC.